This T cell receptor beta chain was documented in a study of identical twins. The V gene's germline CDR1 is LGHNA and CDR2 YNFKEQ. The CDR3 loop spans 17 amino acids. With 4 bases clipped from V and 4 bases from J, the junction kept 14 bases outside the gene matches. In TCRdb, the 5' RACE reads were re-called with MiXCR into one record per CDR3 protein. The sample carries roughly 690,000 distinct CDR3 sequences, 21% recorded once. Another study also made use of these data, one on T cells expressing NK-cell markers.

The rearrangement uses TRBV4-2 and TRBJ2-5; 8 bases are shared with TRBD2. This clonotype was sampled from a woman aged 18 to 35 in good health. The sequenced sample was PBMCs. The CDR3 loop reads CASSPLRSGGLGETQYF. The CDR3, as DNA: TGTGCCAGCAGCCCCCTAAGGTCGGGGGGGCTGGGAGAGACCCAGTACTTC.